This T cell receptor (beta chain) was observed in a study of blood T cell repertoires in COVID-19. The protocol was immunoSEQ multiplex PCR, while the TCRdb copy is restricted to in-frame clones and leaves out a portion. The sample comprises around 300,000 clones, 87% of which are singletons, and 1% rests with the top ten. With 3 bases removed from V and 7 bases from J, the gap between germline ends came to 13 bases. CDR3 length equals 15 residues. CDR1 is SNHLY and CDR2 is FYNNEI in the germline V gene. The sequence came from a man aged 50 or older with active or convalescent COVID-19. Sequenced material: peripheral blood. The V and J genes are TRBV2 and TRBJ1-6; D remains unclear. The CDR3 DNA reads TGTGCCAGCAGTGAGAGGGCGATGGGAAATTCACCCCTCCACTTT. It is translated as CASSERAMGNSPLHF.